The 22 T cell receptor beta chains below all came from one sample that was sequenced in a study of response to subunit inactivated influenza vaccine. TCRdb recomputed calls from the RT-PCR reads with MiXCR, one row per CDR3 protein. The sample includes approximately 530,000 distinct CDR3 sequences, 13% seen only once; the top ten take around 13%. Sample: PBMCs from blood, taken roughly 45 days after vaccination. The receptors originated from a man aged 50 or older who received an inactivated influenza vaccine.

This chain uses TRBV20-1 with TRBJ2-1; D gene uncertain. The CDR3 spans 12 residues. V lost 5 bases and J lost 8, with 13 bases in between. The germline CDR1 and CDR2 sequences are DFQATT and SNEGSKA (reference sequence). The CDR3 region has the DNA TGCAGTGCTGTAAAAACGTCGGATGAGCAGTTCTTC. Encoded protein: CSAVKTSDEQFF.

Turning to this clonotype: This may stem from a read error, because a much larger clone lies one nucleotide away. This chain links TRBV7-6 with TRBJ2-1; 7 bases are shared with TRBD1. The germline V gene encodes CDR1 SGHVS and CDR2 FNYEAQ. The CDR3 totals 16 residues. V lost 5 bases to trimming and J lost 8 bases; unmatched junction nucleotides: 15. This CDR3 is CASSPLGVTGHDEQFF. CDR3 DNA: TGTGCCAGCAGCCCACTCGGGGTGACAGGGCACGATGAGCAGTTCTTC.

This clonotype turned up a few times. The rearrangement links TRBV7-2 to TRBJ2-5; 11 nucleotides align to TRBD2. Germline assignment: CDR1 SGHTA and CDR2 FQGNSA. The length of the CDR3 is 16 residues. The J segment lost 5 bases and the V segment lost 1 base, leaving 6 bases of the junction unmatched. Written as DNA, the CDR3 is TGTGCCAGCAGCTTAGGACTAGCGGGGCCGCGGGAGACCCAGTACTTC. Protein sequence: CASSLGLAGPRETQYF.

This clonotype was recorded many times. The chain recombines TRBV29-1 with TRBJ2-2; tentative D call: TRBD2 (5 bases). V shed 7 bases and J shed 8 bases, with 8 bases lying between them. The CDR3 totals 10 residues. CDR1 and CDR2 (germline): SQVTM, ANQGSEA. The CDR3 coding sequence is TGCAGCGCTGGAGGAGGGGAGCTGTTTTTT. As protein: CSAGGGELFF.

Written as DNA, the CDR3 is TGCGCCAGCAGCCAGACTAGCGGGGGGGCACTTGAGCAGTTCTTC. It specifies CASSQTSGGALEQFF. The J gene is TRBJ2-1, the V gene TRBV4-3; TRBD2 matches 14 bases. Germline loops: CDR1 LGHNA, CDR2 YSLEER. This CDR3 contains 15 residues. V trimming: 3 bases; J trimming: 9 bases; junction bases outside the gene matches: 4.

This clonotype was seen many times. The rearrangement joins TRBV12-3 or TRBV12-4 to TRBJ2-1; D might be TRBD2 (5 bases). Trimming took off 5 bases at V and 6 bases at J, with 14 bases between the two ends. The CDR3 totals 14 residues. CDR3 bases: TGTGCCAGCAGTCTCGGACTGTTACCCAATGAGCAGTTCTTC. It translates to CASSLGLLPNEQFF.

V gene TRBV23-1 combines with J gene TRBJ1-5; D is undetermined. TRBV23-1 falls under the ORF class, with uncertain function. The V end was cut by 2 bases, the J end by 2 bases, with 7 bases between. The CDR3 is made up of 14 amino acids. The CDR3 loop reads CASSQRECNQPQHF. CDR3 bases: TGCGCCAGCAGTCAAAGAGAGTGCAATCAGCCCCAGCATTTT.

This clonotype was observed a handful of times. J is TRBJ2-7 and V is TRBV4-2; 8 nucleotides match TRBD2. Germline V gene data show CDR1 as LGHNA and CDR2 as YNFKEQ. This CDR3 has 14 residues. Trimming cost V 3 bases and J 4 bases; bases outside gene matches: 5. The CDR3 loop reads CASSHGLAGYEQYF. The CDR3, as DNA: TGTGCCAGCAGCCATGGACTAGCCGGATACGAGCAGTACTTC.

This clonotype was counted only a few times. The chain couples TRBV6-2 or TRBV6-3 to TRBJ2-1; D is undetermined. Germline CDR1 and CDR2: MNHEY and SVGEGT. CDR3 length: 13 residues. The V end was cut by 6 bases, the J end by 4 bases, with 10 bases between. The chain's CDR3 is CASSRDAYNEQFF. CDR3 coding DNA: TGTGCCAGCAGCAGAGACGCGTACAATGAGCAGTTCTTC.

The chain carries TRBV4-2 and TRBJ1-2; TRBD1 matches at 9 bases. V trimming: 0 bases; J trimming: 3 bases; junction bases outside the gene matches: 11. Germline CDR1 is LGHNA and CDR2 is YNFKEQ. This CDR3 comprises 18 residues. DNA for the CDR3: TGTGCCAGCAGCCAAGATCAAATCACGGGACAGGGATACTATGGCTACACCTTC. Translated, it gives CASSQDQITGQGYYGYTF.

The V and J genes are TRBV25-1 and TRBJ2-1; 10 nucleotides align to TRBD2. V was clipped by 4 bases and J by 6 bases; unmatched bases: 9. Germline V gives CDR1 MGHDK, CDR2 SYGVNS. This CDR3 is 16 amino acids long. Here the CDR3 DNA reads TGTGCCAGCAGTGGCCGGAGCGGGAGGGCCTCCAATGAGCAGTTCTTC. It specifies CASSGRSGRASNEQFF.

This clonotype was observed at least ten times. CDR3 amino acids: CASSLGQGLEQETQYF. DNA of the CDR3: TGTGCCAGCAGTCTTGGACAGGGTCTCGAGCAAGAGACCCAGTACTTC. The chain recombines TRBV28 with TRBJ2-5; the match to TRBD1 covers 8 bases. The CDR3 has 16 residues. In germline, CDR1 is MDHEN, CDR2 SYDVKM. V lost 5 bases, J lost 2 bases, and 10 bases stayed unmatched.

The CDR3 sequence is CASSVAGTNEKLFF. Here the CDR3 DNA reads TGTGCCAGCAGCGTAGCCGGGACTAATGAAAAACTGTTTTTT. J is TRBJ1-4 and V is TRBV9; no clear D gene. The V and J ends lost 0 bases and 2 bases respectively, with 5 bases between them. The CDR3 is made up of 14 amino acids. Germline V CDR1 and CDR2: SGDLS, YYNGEE.

This clonotype was detected many times. The gene calls are TRBV12-3 or TRBV12-4 and TRBJ2-3, with 7 bases identical to TRBD1. Trimming removed 3 bases from V and 3 bases from J; junction bases left unmatched: 3. This CDR3 has 14 amino acids. The CDR3 coding sequence is TGTGCCAGCAGTTTGTCAGGGGGAACAGATACGCAGTATTTT. Translating it yields CASSLSGGTDTQYF.

About this clonotype: This may arise from a read error, as a much more abundant clone is one base away. The V and J genes are TRBV29-1 and TRBJ2-7; possible D gene TRBD2, 6 bases. Germline V gene lookup returns CDR1 SQVTM and CDR2 ANQGSEA. This CDR3 spans 12 amino acids. The CDR3 DNA reads TGCAGCGTCGGGACTTCGTCCTACAAGCAGTACTTC. This translates into CSVGTSSYKQYF.

V gene TRBV6-6 combines with J gene TRBJ1-1; 8 bases match TRBD1. This CDR3 contains 13 residues. CDR1 and CDR2 (germline): MNHNY, SVGAGI (reference sequence). V gave up 6 bases and J gave up 4 bases; unmatched junction bases: 4. For the CDR3, the DNA is TGTGCCAGCAGCGGGACAGGATCCACTGAAGCTTTCTTT. Translating gives CASSGTGSTEAFF.

This clonotype was detected only a few times. V and J are TRBV5-5 and TRBJ2-5, with 10 bases fitting TRBD2. Germline assignment: CDR1 SGHKS and CDR2 YYEKEE (reference sequence). The CDR3 has 17 residues. Trimming at V came to 0 bases and at J to 3 bases, leaving 8 bases not matched to a gene. The CDR3 DNA reads as TGTGCCAGCAGCTTGGGGGCTCTAGCGGGGGTAAAAGAGACCCAGTACTTC. This encodes CASSLGALAGVKETQYF.

This clonotype turned up a few times. CDR3: CASSIYSWTSSGEQFF. CDR3 DNA sequence: TGTGCCAGCAGCATATACTCTTGGACTAGCTCCGGCGAGCAGTTCTTC. The chain links TRBV7-9 to TRBJ2-1, with TRBD2 matching over 8 bases. In germline, CDR1 is SEHNR, CDR2 FQNEAQ (reference sequence). Unmatched junction bases numbered 16, after V lost 5 bases and J lost 10 bases. The length of the CDR3 is 16 residues.

This rearrangement joins TRBV20-1 to TRBJ1-1; D unresolved. Looked up from germline, CDR1 is DFQATT and CDR2 is SNEGSKA (reference sequence). V lost 5 bases and J 4 bases, leaving 8 bases between the germline ends. This CDR3 region has 11 residues. The CDR3 spells CSALTSTEAFF. CDR3 DNA: TGCAGTGCTTTGACAAGCACTGAAGCTTTCTTT.

This clonotype was found a few times. The chain uses TRBV12-3 or TRBV12-4 and TRBJ1-2; D is unresolved. V was pared by 3 bases and J by 8 bases, with 13 bases between. The CDR3 loop spans 13 amino acids. CDR3 residues: CASSFGISGGYTF. The CDR3 DNA reads as TGTGCCAGCAGTTTTGGGATTTCCGGGGGCTACACCTTC.

In this sample, this clonotype turned up a few times. V is TRBV20-1 and J is TRBJ2-3, with TRBD2 matching over 9 bases. V gave up 6 bases and J gave up 6 bases; unmatched junction bases: 13. Germline V gene data show CDR1 as DFQATT and CDR2 as SNEGSKA (reference sequence). The CDR3 is 15 amino acids. Here the CDR3 DNA reads TGCAGTGCCGCAAGTAGCGGGGGCGGTTATGATACGCAGTATTTT. This gives the protein CSAASSGGGYDTQYF.

This clonotype occurred a few times. The chain employs TRBV10-3 and TRBJ2-1; TRBD1 aligns across 9 bases. Germline CDR1 reads ENHRY; CDR2 reads SYGVKD. This CDR3 comprises 16 residues. V lost 0 bases and J lost 9; bases outside the gene matches: 9. The CDR3 reads CAISESMGTGRIEQFF. The CDR3, as DNA: TGTGCCATCAGTGAGTCGATGGGGACAGGGCGAATTGAGCAGTTCTTC.